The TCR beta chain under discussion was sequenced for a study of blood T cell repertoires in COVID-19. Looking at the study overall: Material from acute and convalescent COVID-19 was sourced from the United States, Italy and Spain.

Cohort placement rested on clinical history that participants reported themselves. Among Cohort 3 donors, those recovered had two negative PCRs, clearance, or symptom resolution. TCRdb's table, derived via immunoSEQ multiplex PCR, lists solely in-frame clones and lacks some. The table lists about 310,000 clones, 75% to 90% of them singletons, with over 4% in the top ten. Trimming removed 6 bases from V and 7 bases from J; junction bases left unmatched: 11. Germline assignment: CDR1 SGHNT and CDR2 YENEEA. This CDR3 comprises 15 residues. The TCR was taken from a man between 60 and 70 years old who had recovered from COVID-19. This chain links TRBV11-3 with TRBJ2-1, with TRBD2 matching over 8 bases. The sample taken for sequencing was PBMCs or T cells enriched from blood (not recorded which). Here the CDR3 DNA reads TGTGCCAGCAGTTCCGGGACTAGGGCTAGAAATGAGCAGTTCTTC. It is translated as CASSSGTRARNEQFF.